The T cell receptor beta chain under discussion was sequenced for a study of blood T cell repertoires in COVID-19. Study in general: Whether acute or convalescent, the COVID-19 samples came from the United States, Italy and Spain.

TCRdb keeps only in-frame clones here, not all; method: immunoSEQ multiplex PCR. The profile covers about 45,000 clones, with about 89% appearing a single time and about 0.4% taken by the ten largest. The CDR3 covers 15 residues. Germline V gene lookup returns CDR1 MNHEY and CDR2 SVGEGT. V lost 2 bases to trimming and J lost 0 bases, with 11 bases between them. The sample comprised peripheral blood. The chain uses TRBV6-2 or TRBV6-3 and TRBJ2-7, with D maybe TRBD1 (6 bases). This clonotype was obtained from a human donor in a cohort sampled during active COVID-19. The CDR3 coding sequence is TGTGCCAGCAGTTACCGCCAGGGGCTCTCCTACGAGCAGTACTTC. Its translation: CASSYRQGLSYEQYF.